Below are 10 T cell receptor beta chains sequenced from a single sample in a study of Graves' ophthalmopathy and Graves' hyperthyroidism. The TCR beta CDR3 regions underwent amplification from RNA transcripts. The first-round RT-PCR employed HTBI primers together with the Qiagen OneStep RT-PCR kit. A multiplex PCR was then performed as the second round. TCRdb fed the multiplex PCR reads into MiXCR, producing one record per CDR3 protein. Of just over 600,000 distinct CDR3 sequences listed, around a fifth are singletons. The sequenced material came from peripheral blood. These receptors came from a woman between 18 and 29 years old with stable Graves' hyperthyroidism. Some clones in this sample may be carry-over from other donors' samples.

This clonotype was observed once. In DNA, the CDR3 is TGTGCCAGCAGTTATAACCCAGGGTTGGGCACTGAAGCTTTCTTT. It translates to CASSYNPGLGTEAFF. V is TRBV6-5 and J is TRBJ1-1, with a tentative D call TRBD1 (5 bases). The CDR3 loop spans 15 amino acids. Trimming removed 3 bases from V and 4 bases from J, with 15 bases in between. Germline lookup yields CDR1 MNHEY and CDR2 SVGAGI.

As regards this clonotype: A much larger clone differs from this one at a single base, so this may be a read error. The V and J genes are TRBV20-1 and TRBJ2-7, with D perhaps matching TRBD2 (5 bases). From germline, CDR1 is DFQATT and CDR2 SNEGSKA (reference sequence). The CDR3 spans 13 residues. CDR3 region: CSAVPLDVWELYF. CDR3 sequence (DNA): TGCAGTGCAGTCCCCTTGGACGTGTGGGAGCTGTACTTC.

There are many counts of this clonotype. The genes are TRBV6-5 and TRBJ1-5, with 7 bases matching TRBD1. Germline CDR1 MNHEY, CDR2 SVGAGI. V was clipped by 7 bases and J by 2 bases; unmatched bases: 14. The CDR3 is 17 amino acids. Here the CDR3 DNA reads TGTGCCAGCAATACTTTACAGGGGATCGGTCGCAATCAGCCCCAGCATTTT. This encodes CASNTLQGIGRNQPQHF.

At least ten counts were recorded for this clonotype. This chain links TRBV19 with TRBJ1-1; tentative D call: TRBD1 (6 bases). The V end was cut by 4 bases, the J end by 3 bases, with 12 bases between. The CDR3 extends over 14 amino acids. Germline CDR1 is LNHDA and CDR2 is SQIVND (reference sequence). The CDR3 nucleotides are TGTGCCAGTAGTACAACAGGGCCCCACACTGAAGCTTTCTTT. This translates into CASSTTGPHTEAFF.

This clonotype appeared many times. The chain uses TRBV19 and TRBJ1-2; perhaps TRBD1 as D (5 bases). The CDR3 is 15 amino acids. V lost 3 bases and J 2 bases, leaving 13 bases between the germline ends. Germline values: CDR1 LNHDA, CDR2 SQIVND (reference sequence). The CDR3: CASSIRARGNYGYTF. CDR3 DNA: TGTGCCAGTAGTATTCGGGCGCGGGGGAACTATGGCTACACCTTC.

V and J are TRBV5-1 and TRBJ2-7; 10 nucleotides line up with TRBD1. V trimming: 3 bases; J trimming: 6 bases; junction bases outside the gene matches: 9. Germline CDR1 SGHRS, CDR2 YFSETQ. This CDR3 spans 15 amino acids. The CDR3, as DNA: TGCGCCAGCAGCTCTACTATCCGGGACAGGGGCGAGCAGTACTTC. Its translation is CASSSTIRDRGEQYF.

This clonotype was observed at least ten times. This chain links TRBV19 with TRBJ1-3; possibly TRBD1 for D (6 bases). The V and J ends lost 5 bases and 0 bases respectively, with 11 bases between them. CDR3 size: 15 residues. Per germline, CDR1 LNHDA and CDR2 SQIVND (reference sequence). CDR3 amino acids: CASSPQGISGNTIYF. The CDR3 region has the DNA TGTGCCAGTAGTCCTCAGGGGATCTCTGGAAACACCATATATTTT.

The chain combines TRBV4-3 with TRBJ2-6, with 7 bases that match TRBD1. This CDR3 is 16 amino acids long. CDR1 LGHNA and CDR2 YSLEER come from the germline V gene. Trimming removed 6 bases from V and 1 base from J; junction bases left unmatched: 6. CDR3 in amino acids: CASSEGAASGANVLTF. The CDR3 nucleotides are TGCGCCAGCAGTGAGGGGGCGGCTTCTGGGGCCAACGTCCTGACTTTC.

The rearrangement links TRBV25-1 to TRBJ1-2, with TRBD1 identical over 7 bases. This CDR3 region has 15 residues. V trimming: 4 bases; J trimming: 8 bases; junction bases outside the gene matches: 13. Germline-derived CDR1 and CDR2 are MGHDK and SYGVNS. The CDR3 region is CASSGRLTGDFGYTF. DNA for the CDR3: TGTGCCAGCAGTGGTCGTCTCACAGGGGATTTCGGCTACACCTTC.

This clonotype appeared many times. The gene calls are TRBV27 and TRBJ2-7, with 9 nucleotides matching TRBD1. The CDR3 is made up of 16 amino acids. Germline V gene lookup returns CDR1 MNHEY and CDR2 SMNVEV (reference sequence). V lost 4 bases to trimming and J lost 7 bases; unmatched junction nucleotides: 14. Here the CDR3 DNA reads TGTGCCAGCAGTTCGAGGACTGGGACAGGGTCAGAAGAGCAGTACTTC. Protein product: CASSSRTGTGSEEQYF.